This TCR beta chain was retrieved from a study of identical twins. Study results and caveats: The study based its conclusions on cross-sectional statistical analysis and did not follow the same donors.

After template switching added a universal primer site, the resulting cDNA carried unique molecular identifiers. TCRdb redid the calling of the 5' RACE reads with MiXCR, one entry per CDR3 protein. Of 500,000 to 600,000 distinct CDR3 sequences in the sample, approximately 22% are singletons; the top ten hold 0.8% to 1%. Remarks on this clonotype: Its target is unknown.

Germline CDR1 LGHDT, CDR2 YNNKEL (reference sequence). After removal of 3 bases from V and 1 base from J, the junction contained 3 bases not matched to a gene. The CDR3 is made up of 14 amino acids. This same sample was also part of a study on T cells expressing NK-cell markers. That work contributes: Repertoires of TCR beta were obtained from T cells sorted as CD3+CD56+NKG2C+, CD3+CD56+NKG2C- and CD3+CD56-NKG2C+. With respect to HCMV, seven of the eight sequenced donors were seropositive, and one was seronegative.

Sequencing was carried out using CD4+ T cells sorted from blood. This TCR was recovered from a woman younger than 30 in good health. This chain joins TRBV3-1 and TRBJ2-7; 7 bases align to TRBD2. The CDR3 coding sequence is TGTGCCAGCAGCCAGGGGGACTATTCCTACGAGCAGTACTTC. Translating gives CASSQGDYSYEQYF.